This T cell receptor beta chain was identified in a study of cytomegalovirus exposure and HLA in healthy donors. In the PCR, 60 Vbeta and 13 Jbeta primers were used. Profiling relied on immunoSEQ multiplex PCR, and the TCRdb table lists in-frame clones only, not all of them. The table lists around 70,000 clones. The CDR3 is 15 residues long. Germline CDR1 reads MGHRA; CDR2 reads YSYEKL. The V segment lost 3 bases and the J segment 4 bases; nucleotides outside the gene matches: 5. Sequences were obtained from PBMCs. This clonotype was sampled from a woman in her twenties or thirties in good health and CMV-seronegative. The chain has TRBV4-1 and TRBJ2-7, with TRBD2 matching 11 bases. The DNA of the CDR3 is TGCGCCAGCAGCCATCCGGGACTAGCGGATTACGAGCAGTACTTC. Amino acid sequence: CASSHPGLADYEQYF.